The 11 T cell receptor beta chains below come from one sample, sequenced in a study of cytomegalovirus exposure and HLA in healthy donors. 13 Jbeta primers and 60 Vbeta primers were used for the PCR. Generated by immunoSEQ multiplex PCR, the TCRdb table keeps only in-frame clones and is missing some. Of about 92,000 clones in the sample, roughly 80% were seen once. Input material: PBMCs. The receptors stem from a girl aged 2-10 years in good health and CMV-seropositive.

Only one count was recorded for this clone. J is TRBJ2-3 and V is TRBV28, with a possible D match to TRBD1 (5 bases). Germline V lookup: CDR1 MDHEN, CDR2 SYDVKM. This CDR3 has 13 residues. The V end was cut by 2 bases, the J end by 3 bases, with 6 bases between. The CDR3 DNA is TGTGCCAGCAGTTTACAGGGTACAGATACGCAGTATTTT. Amino acid sequence: CASSLQGTDTQYF.

The chain is built from TRBV7-3 and TRBJ2-3, with a possible D match to TRBD1 (6 bases). The V and J ends lost 4 bases and 1 base respectively, with 9 bases between them. Germline CDR1 reads SGHTA; CDR2 reads FQGTGA. The CDR3 has 14 amino acids. The CDR3, as DNA: TGTGCCAGCAGCTCAAGACAGGGCACAGATACGCAGTATTTT. Its protein is CASSSRQGTDTQYF.

The rearrangement links TRBV9 to TRBJ1-5; TRBD1 might be the D (6 bases). The CDR3 extends over 15 amino acids. Between the trimmed V and J ends, which lost 3 bases and 10 bases, there was a span of 20 bases. The V gene's germline CDR1 is SGDLS and CDR2 YYNGEE. The CDR3 DNA follows: TGTGCCAGCAGCGCGGGGGGGGCAGGGCAGTCTCCCCAGCATTTT. Protein product: CASSAGGAGQSPQHF. Full variable domain (rest looked up from reference TRBV9 and TRBJ1-5): DSGVTQTPKHLITATGQRVTLRCSPRSGDLSVYWYQQSLDQGLQFLIQYYNGEERAKGNILERFSAQQFPDLHSELNLSSLELGDSALYFCASSAGGAGQSPQHFGDGTRLSIL.

Concerning this clone itself: Since no conserved phenylalanine or tryptophan closes the CDR3, a read error is the likely cause. It is unclear where the CDR3 begins or ends on the DNA, so no DNA is shown, and the CDR3 is as TCRdb lists it. V gene TRBV2 combines with J gene TRBJ2-7; the DNA was not used to check the table's D call, TRBD2. The germline V gene has CDR1 SNHLY and CDR2 FYNNEI. The CDR3 sequence runs 13 residues, both termini included. The CDR3: CASSERVGSGKPL.

This rearrangement joins TRBV28 to TRBJ2-7; D is undetermined. From germline, CDR1 is MDHEN and CDR2 SYDVKM. V was trimmed by 9 bases and J by 3 bases, leaving 9 bases between them. This CDR3 comprises 11 residues. CDR3 bases: TGTGCCAGTTCCTATAGCTACGAGCAGTACTTC. Residues: CASSYSYEQYF.

The rearrangement uses TRBV30 and TRBJ2-7; D is unresolved. V lost 8 bases and J lost 4, with 15 bases in between. Germline CDR1 GTSNPN, CDR2 SVGIG (reference sequence). There are 12 residues in the CDR3. CDR3 sequence (DNA): TGTGCCGGGAATGAGAATTTGTACGAGCAGTACTTC. Translation: CAGNENLYEQYF.

This clone was seen once. The chain employs TRBV2 and TRBJ2-1, with 8 nucleotides matching TRBD2. CDR3 length: 17 amino acids. From germline, CDR1 is SNHLY and CDR2 FYNNEI. Losses at the gene ends were 5 bases for V and 5 bases for J; bases not matched to a gene: 14. The CDR3 is CASSTHPERETHNEQFF. CDR3 bases: TGTGCCAGCAGTACGCATCCAGAGCGGGAGACCCACAATGAGCAGTTCTTC.

Turning to this clone: Its ends do not fully match the called genes, so a read error is possible. The chain employs TRBV5-5 and TRBJ1-1; D is ambiguous. CDR1 and CDR2 from the germline V gene are SGHKS and YYEKEE (reference sequence). The CDR3 length is 14 residues. The CDR3 spells CASTLNPGNTEAFF. The CDR3 bases are TGTGCCAGCACCTTGAACCCAGGGAACACTGAAGCTTTCTTT.

The rearrangement uses TRBV5-4 and TRBJ2-3; D remains ambiguous. The length of the CDR3 is 15 residues. V lost 0 bases to trimming and J lost 0 bases, with 8 bases between them. Germline V CDR1 and CDR2: SGHNT, YYREEE (reference sequence). CDR3 DNA: TGTGCCAGCAGCTTGGGCTCAACTAGCACAGATACGCAGTATTTT. Encoded protein: CASSLGSTSTDTQYF.

V and J are TRBV27 and TRBJ2-1; a possible D gene is TRBD2 (5 bases). Between the trimmed V and J ends, which lost 8 bases and 7 bases, there was a span of 9 bases. Per the germline V gene, CDR1 is MNHEY and CDR2 is SMNVEV (reference sequence). The CDR3 extends over 11 amino acids. This chain's CDR3 is CASWGENEQFF. DNA of the CDR3: TGTGCCAGCTGGGGAGAGAATGAGCAGTTCTTC.

In its sample, this clone was seen a few times. This rearrangement joins TRBV5-1 to TRBJ2-7; no clear D gene. The CDR3 is 11 residues long. Germline loops: CDR1 SGHRS, CDR2 YFSETQ. V was pared by 1 base and J by 5 bases, with 4 bases between. The DNA for the CDR3 is TGCGCCAGCAGCTTGAACAACGAGCAGTACTTC. Translating gives CASSLNNEQYF. The complete variable domain, with remaining parts taken from reference TRBV5-1 and TRBJ2-7, reads KAGVTQTPRYLIKTRGQQVTLSCSPISGHRSVSWYQQTPGQGLQFLFEYFSETQRNKGNFPGRFSGRQFSNSRSEMNVSTLELGDSALYLCASSLNNEQYFGPGTRLTVT.